Each of the 19 T cell receptor beta chains below was sequenced from the same sample in a study of blood T cell repertoires in COVID-19 (dated by TCRdb to the early 2020s). To prepare the library, the immunoSEQ multiplex PCR assay was applied. TCRdb retrieved this table from immuneACCESS and kept in-frame rearrangements only. Not all clones are present; in checked studies, unresolved V genes account for under half, and no reason is known for the remainder. Within this sample are a few hundred thousand clones, with 70% to 90% of them counted one time only. The top ten hold around 3% of the sample. The sample was peripheral blood. All receptors come from a woman under 40 with active or convalescent COVID-19.

The chain employs TRBV4-3 and TRBJ2-7; D gene uncertain. V lost 1 base and J 3 bases, leaving 10 bases between the germline ends. This CDR3 has 14 amino acids. Germline CDR1 reads LGHNA; CDR2 reads YSLEER. Written as DNA, the CDR3 is TGCGCCAGCAGCCAAGGACATGGCGTCTACGAGCAGTACTTC. Translated, it gives CASSQGHGVYEQYF.

This clone was detected once. The chain has TRBV10-3 and TRBJ1-4; a weak D match, TRBD1 (5 bases). V gave up 6 bases and J gave up 4 bases, with 9 bases separating them. CDR1 is ENHRY and CDR2 is SYGVKD in the germline V gene. The CDR3 extends over 13 amino acids. The CDR3, as DNA: TGTGCCATCAGAGGACAACTTAATGAAAAACTGTTTTTT. Translating it yields CAIRGQLNEKLFF.

V gene TRBV6-2 or TRBV6-3 combines with J gene TRBJ1-5, with 8 bases identical to TRBD1. The CDR3 is made up of 14 amino acids. The junction had 4 bases not matched to a gene; V was cut back by 4 bases and J by 5 bases. Germline CDR1 MNHEY, CDR2 SVGEGT. The CDR3 bases are TGTGCCAGCAGTTCTCACAGGGGGGATCAGCCCCAGCATTTT. Amino acid sequence: CASSSHRGDQPQHF.

Here the CDR3 DNA reads TGCAGCGTTGTCAGGCTGAACACTGAAGCTTTCTTT. It yields the protein CSVVRLNTEAFF. The chain is built from TRBV29-1 and TRBJ1-1; unclear D gene. Germline V gene data show CDR1 as SQVTM and CDR2 as ANQGSEA. The CDR3 has 12 amino acids. V shed 4 bases and J shed 0 bases, with 6 bases lying between them. Full variable domain (remainder filled in from reference TRBV29-1 and TRBJ1-1): SAVISQKPSRDICQRGTSLTIQCQVDSQVTMMFWYRQQPGQSLTLIATANQGSEATYESGFVIDKFPISRPNLTFSTLTVSNMSPEDSSIYLCSVVRLNTEAFFGQGTRLTVV.

V and J are TRBV5-5 and TRBJ1-6; the match to TRBD1 covers 7 bases. Looked up from germline, CDR1 is SGHKS and CDR2 is YYEKEE (reference sequence). The CDR3 totals 14 residues. Unmatched junction bases numbered 8, after V lost 9 bases and J lost 5 bases. The CDR3 bases are TGTGCCAATTCGACAGGGATTAATAATTCACCCCTCCACTTT. Protein: CANSTGINNSPLHF.

The chain employs TRBV6-2 or TRBV6-3 and TRBJ2-2, with D possibly matching TRBD2 (7 bases). Germline V gene lookup returns CDR1 MNHEY and CDR2 SVGEGT. The CDR3 length is 17 residues. Trimming pared 6 bases from V and 1 base from J, leaving 18 bases between. The CDR3 nucleotides are TGTGCCAGCAGCCCCCTTCGGGGGGCCGGGAACACCGGGGAGCTGTTTTTT. Translated: CASSPLRGAGNTGELFF.

CDR3 residues: CAWSHQGQGKNYGYTF. CDR3 coding DNA: TGTGCCTGGAGTCACCAAGGACAGGGAAAAAACTATGGCTACACCTTC. The V call is TRBV30, the J call TRBJ1-2; 8 nucleotides match TRBD1. The germline V gene encodes CDR1 GTSNPN and CDR2 SVGIG (reference sequence). This CDR3 has 16 residues. Germline trimming cut 2 bases from V and 2 bases from J; bases unmatched to any gene: 10.

This clone was seen a handful of times. The chain has TRBV2 and TRBJ1-1, with 7 bases matching TRBD1. CDR1 and CDR2 (germline): SNHLY, FYNNEI. The CDR3 has 13 residues. With V trimmed by 7 bases and J by 2 bases, 4 bases remained unmatched. This CDR3 is CASIGTANTEAFF. As DNA, the CDR3 is TGTGCCAGCATAGGGACAGCCAACACTGAAGCTTTCTTT.

V is TRBV7-2 and J is TRBJ2-3, with D perhaps matching TRBD2 (6 bases). V was cut by 1 base and J by 1 base, with 9 bases left in between. In germline, CDR1 is SGHTA, CDR2 FQGNSA. The CDR3 runs 15 residues. The CDR3 loop reads CASSLGGRRTDTQYF. The DNA for the CDR3 is TGTGCCAGCAGCTTAGGGGGGAGGCGCACAGATACGCAGTATTTT.

The V gene is TRBV6-5, the J gene TRBJ1-5; tentatively, D is TRBD1 (6 bases). The V gene lost 8 bases and the J gene lost 3 bases, with 17 bases spanning the gap. Germline V lookup: CDR1 MNHEY, CDR2 SVGAGI. The CDR3 sequence is 15 residues long. This CDR3 is CASSRNGQLNQPQHF. Here the CDR3 DNA reads TGTGCCAGCTCCAGAAATGGACAGCTCAATCAGCCCCAGCATTTT.

The J gene is TRBJ2-7, the V gene TRBV6-2 or TRBV6-3, with 11 bases that match TRBD2. Germline V gives CDR1 MNHEY, CDR2 SVGEGT. V lost 2 bases to trimming and J lost 5 bases; unmatched junction nucleotides: 20. This CDR3 region has 20 residues. The CDR3, as DNA: TGTGCCAGCAGTTACGCAGGGATAATAGGACTAGCGGGCTTGATGGACGAGCAGTACTTC. Protein sequence: CASSYAGIIGLAGLMDEQYF.

The V and J genes are TRBV28 and TRBJ1-3; TRBD1 matches 8 bases. Unmatched junction bases numbered 10, after V lost 3 bases and J lost 0 bases. Germline CDR1 MDHEN, CDR2 SYDVKM. The CDR3 totals 18 residues. The CDR3 reads CASSFDRGRLSSGNTIYF. For the CDR3, the DNA is TGTGCCAGCAGTTTCGACAGGGGCCGTCTCAGCTCTGGAAACACCATATATTTT.

This chain joins TRBV29-1 and TRBJ2-1, with D possibly TRBD1 on 5 matching bases. V was trimmed by 1 base and J by 2 bases, leaving 6 bases between them. The germline CDR1 and CDR2 sequences are SQVTM and ANQGSEA. CDR3 length equals 13 residues. CDR3 in amino acids: CSVEGGPYNEQFF. Written as DNA, the CDR3 is TGCAGCGTTGAAGGGGGCCCCTACAATGAGCAGTTCTTC.

The V gene is TRBV4-2, the J gene TRBJ1-2, with D possibly being TRBD1 (5 bases). Trimming cost V 0 bases and J 2 bases, with 13 bases left between them. The germline CDR1 and CDR2 sequences are LGHNA and YNFKEQ. This CDR3 spans 16 amino acids. The CDR3 DNA reads as TGTGCCAGCAGCCAAGATTCCCGGGGGAGAAACTATGGCTACACCTTC. Protein sequence: CASSQDSRGRNYGYTF.

The chain couples TRBV3-1 (or the pseudogene TRBV3-2) to TRBJ2-5; D is possibly TRBD2 (6 bases). Trimming took off 0 bases at V and 2 bases at J, with 10 bases between the two ends. This CDR3 contains 15 residues. Per the germline V gene, CDR1 is LGHDT and CDR2 is YNNKEL (reference sequence). The CDR3 DNA is TGTGCCAGCAGCCAAGATGGAGGGAGACAAGAGACCCAGTACTTC. Its translation: CASSQDGGRQETQYF.

The chain has TRBV13 and TRBJ2-7, with 11 bases lining up with TRBD1. CDR3 length: 15 residues. Looked up from germline, CDR1 is PRHDT and CDR2 is FYEKMQ (reference sequence). Trimming took 2 bases from V and 5 from J; bases not matched to a gene: 5. CDR3 DNA sequence: TGTGCCAGCAGCTTAAAGGGACAGGGGGTCAACGAGCAGTACTTC. It specifies CASSLKGQGVNEQYF.

The chain is built from TRBV28 and TRBJ1-4; weak D call: TRBD1 (6 bases). The CDR3 is 12 amino acids. The germline V gene encodes CDR1 MDHEN and CDR2 SYDVKM. Trimming removed 4 bases at V and 8 bases at J, with 8 bases between. The CDR3 DNA is TGTGCCAGCAGTTACAGGGACGAAAAACTGTTTTTT. Protein: CASSYRDEKLFF.

The chain combines TRBV11-3 with TRBJ2-1; 7 nucleotides match TRBD1. V gave up 5 bases and J gave up 1 base; unmatched junction bases: 5. CDR1 is SGHNT, CDR2 YENEEA, per germline. The CDR3 has 15 amino acids. CDR3 sequence reads: CASSPGRGSYNEQFF. In DNA form, the CDR3 reads TGTGCCAGCAGCCCCGGCAGGGGGTCCTACAATGAGCAGTTCTTC.

The chain joins TRBV9 to TRBJ2-5; 8 nucleotides agree with TRBD2. Germline V gives CDR1 SGDLS, CDR2 YYNGEE. The junction had 12 bases not matched to a gene; V was cut back by 4 bases and J by 4 bases. The length of the CDR3 is 16 residues. CDR3 in amino acids: CASSPRGELAVETQYF. The CDR3 nucleotides are TGTGCCAGCAGCCCTAGGGGGGAACTAGCGGTAGAGACCCAGTACTTC.